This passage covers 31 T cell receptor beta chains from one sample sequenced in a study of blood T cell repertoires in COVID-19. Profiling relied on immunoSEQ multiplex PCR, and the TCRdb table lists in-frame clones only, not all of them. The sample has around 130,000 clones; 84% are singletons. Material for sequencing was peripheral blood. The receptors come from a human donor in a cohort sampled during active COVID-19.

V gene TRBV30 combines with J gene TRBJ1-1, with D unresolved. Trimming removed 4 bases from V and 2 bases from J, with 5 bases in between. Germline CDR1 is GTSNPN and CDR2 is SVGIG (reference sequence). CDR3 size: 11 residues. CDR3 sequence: CAWNGNTEAFF. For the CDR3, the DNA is TGTGCCTGGAACGGTAACACTGAAGCTTTCTTT. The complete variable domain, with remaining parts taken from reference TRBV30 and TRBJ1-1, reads SQTIHQWPATLVQPVGSPLSLECTVEGTSNPNLYWYRQAAGRGLQLLFYSVGIGQISSEVPQNLSASRPQDRQFILSSKKLLLSDSGFYLCAWNGNTEAFFGQGTRLTVV.

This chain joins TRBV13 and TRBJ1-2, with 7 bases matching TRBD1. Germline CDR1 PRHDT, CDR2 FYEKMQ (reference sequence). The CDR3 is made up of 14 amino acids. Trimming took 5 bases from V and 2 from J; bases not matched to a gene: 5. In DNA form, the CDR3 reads TGTGCCAGCAGCGCCGGGACAGAGAACTATGGCTACACCTTC. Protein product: CASSAGTENYGYTF.

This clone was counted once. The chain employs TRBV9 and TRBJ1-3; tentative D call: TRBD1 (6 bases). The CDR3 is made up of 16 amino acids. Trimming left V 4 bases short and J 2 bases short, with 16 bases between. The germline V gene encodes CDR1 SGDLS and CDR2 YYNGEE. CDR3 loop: CASSPPLTGAGNTIYF. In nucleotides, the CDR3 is TGTGCCAGCAGCCCTCCTTTGACAGGAGCTGGAAACACCATATATTTT. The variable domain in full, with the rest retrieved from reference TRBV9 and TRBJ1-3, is DSGVTQTPKHLITATGQRVTLRCSPRSGDLSVYWYQQSLDQGLQFLIQYYNGEERAKGNILERFSAQQFPDLHSELNLSSLELGDSALYFCASSPPLTGAGNTIYFGEGSWLTVV.

The DNA for the CDR3 is TGTGCCAGCAGCTTCACCTTGGGACAGGGGGCATACTACGAGCAGTACTTC. It is translated as CASSFTLGQGAYYEQYF. The chain couples TRBV7-9 to TRBJ2-7; 12 bases agree with TRBD1. The V and J ends lost 3 bases and 3 bases, in that order; junction bases with no gene match: 9. The CDR3 runs 17 residues. Germline CDR1 SEHNR, CDR2 FQNEAQ (reference sequence).

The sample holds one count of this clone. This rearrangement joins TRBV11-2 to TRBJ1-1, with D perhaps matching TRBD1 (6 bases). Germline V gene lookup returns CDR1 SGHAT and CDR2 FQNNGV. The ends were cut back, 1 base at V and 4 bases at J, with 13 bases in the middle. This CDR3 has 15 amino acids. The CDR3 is CASSLVGQGSTEAFF. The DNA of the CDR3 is TGTGCCAGCAGCTTAGTGGGGCAGGGGAGCACTGAAGCTTTCTTT.

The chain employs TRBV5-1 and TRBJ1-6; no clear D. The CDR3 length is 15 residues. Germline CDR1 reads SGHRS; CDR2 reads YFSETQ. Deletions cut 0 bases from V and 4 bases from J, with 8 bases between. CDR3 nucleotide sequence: TGCGCCAGCAGCTTGGGTCCAGGATATAATTCACCCCTCCACTTT. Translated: CASSLGPGYNSPLHF.

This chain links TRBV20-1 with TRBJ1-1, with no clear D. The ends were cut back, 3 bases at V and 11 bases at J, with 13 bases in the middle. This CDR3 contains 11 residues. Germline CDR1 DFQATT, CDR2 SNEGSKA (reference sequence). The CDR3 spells CSASRGFEAFF. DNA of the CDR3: TGCAGTGCTAGTCGGGGATTTGAGGCTTTCTTT.

The CDR3 loop is CASSSWGGGNEQFF. DNA for the CDR3: TGTGCCAGCAGCTCCTGGGGAGGGGGCAATGAGCAGTTCTTC. The chain combines TRBV5-8 with TRBJ2-1; the D gene is possibly TRBD2 (7 bases). Germline V gene sequence: CDR1 SGHTS, CDR2 YDEGEE. Trimming removed 3 bases from V and 6 bases from J, with 13 bases in between. This CDR3 spans 14 amino acids.

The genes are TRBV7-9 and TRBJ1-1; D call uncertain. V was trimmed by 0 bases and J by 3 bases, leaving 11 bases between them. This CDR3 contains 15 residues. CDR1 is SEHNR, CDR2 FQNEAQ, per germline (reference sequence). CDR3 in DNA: TGTGCCAGCAGCTTAGCGGGAGCGAGACACACTGAAGCTTTCTTT. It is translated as CASSLAGARHTEAFF.

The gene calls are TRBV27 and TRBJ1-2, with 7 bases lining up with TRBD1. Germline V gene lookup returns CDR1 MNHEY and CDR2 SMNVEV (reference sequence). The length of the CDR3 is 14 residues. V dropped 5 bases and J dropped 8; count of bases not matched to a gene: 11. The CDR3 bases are TGTGCCAGCAGTGTATTCAAAGGGGGCGCGGGCTACACCTTC. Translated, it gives CASSVFKGGAGYTF.

The CDR3 region has the DNA TGCGCCAGCAGTGATCGGGTCACTGAAGCTTTCTTT. Translation: CASSDRVTEAFF. This chain uses TRBV10-2 with TRBJ1-1; D is ambiguous. The V end was cut by 3 bases, the J end by 4 bases, with 6 bases between. The CDR3 is 12 residues long. The germline CDR1 and CDR2 sequences are WSHSY and SAAADI.

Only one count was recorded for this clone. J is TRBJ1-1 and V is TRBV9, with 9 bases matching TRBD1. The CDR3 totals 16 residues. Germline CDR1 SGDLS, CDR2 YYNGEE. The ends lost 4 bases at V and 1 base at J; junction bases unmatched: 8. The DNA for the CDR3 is TGTGCCAGCAGCCCTTGGAAGACAGGGGGGAACACTGAAGCTTTCTTT. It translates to CASSPWKTGGNTEAFF.

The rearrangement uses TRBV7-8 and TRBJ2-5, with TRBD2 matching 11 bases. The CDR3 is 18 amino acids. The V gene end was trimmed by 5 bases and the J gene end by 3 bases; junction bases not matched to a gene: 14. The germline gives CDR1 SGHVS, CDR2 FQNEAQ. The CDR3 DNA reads TGTGCCAGCAGCCCCTATCGGATACTAGCGGGGGTAAAAGAGACCCAGTACTTC. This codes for CASSPYRILAGVKETQYF.

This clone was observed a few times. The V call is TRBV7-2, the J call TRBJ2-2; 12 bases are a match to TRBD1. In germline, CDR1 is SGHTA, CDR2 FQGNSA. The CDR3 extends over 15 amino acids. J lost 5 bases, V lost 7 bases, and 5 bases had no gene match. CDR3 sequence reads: CASNPGQGATGELFF. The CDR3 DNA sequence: TGTGCCAGCAACCCGGGACAGGGGGCGACCGGGGAGCTGTTTTTT.

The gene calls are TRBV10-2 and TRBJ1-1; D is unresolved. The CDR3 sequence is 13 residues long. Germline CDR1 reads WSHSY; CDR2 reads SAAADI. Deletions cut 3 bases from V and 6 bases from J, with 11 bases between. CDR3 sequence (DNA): TGCGCCAGCAGTGATGTGGGGAGGTCTGAAGCTTTCTTT. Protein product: CASSDVGRSEAFF.

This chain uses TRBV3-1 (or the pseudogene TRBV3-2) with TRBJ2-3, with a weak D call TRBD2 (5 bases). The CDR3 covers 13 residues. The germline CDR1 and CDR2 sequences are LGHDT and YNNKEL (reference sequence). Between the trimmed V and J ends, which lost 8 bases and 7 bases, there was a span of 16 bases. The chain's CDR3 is CASGEPPGNTQYF. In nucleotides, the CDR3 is TGTGCCAGCGGCGAGCCCCCGGGGAATACGCAGTATTTT.

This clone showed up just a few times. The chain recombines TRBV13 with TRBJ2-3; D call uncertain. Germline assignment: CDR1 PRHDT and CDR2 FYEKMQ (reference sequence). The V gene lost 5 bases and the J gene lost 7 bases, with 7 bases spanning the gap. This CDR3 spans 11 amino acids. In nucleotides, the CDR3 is TGTGCCAGCAGCCAGGTCTATACGCAGTATTTT. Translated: CASSQVYTQYF.

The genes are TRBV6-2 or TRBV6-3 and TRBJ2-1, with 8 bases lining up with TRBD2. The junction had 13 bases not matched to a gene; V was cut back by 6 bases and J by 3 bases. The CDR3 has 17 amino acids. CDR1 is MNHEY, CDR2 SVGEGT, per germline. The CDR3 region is CASSSGVGTSGYNEQFF. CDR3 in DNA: TGTGCCAGCAGCTCAGGAGTGGGAACTAGCGGCTACAATGAGCAGTTCTTC.

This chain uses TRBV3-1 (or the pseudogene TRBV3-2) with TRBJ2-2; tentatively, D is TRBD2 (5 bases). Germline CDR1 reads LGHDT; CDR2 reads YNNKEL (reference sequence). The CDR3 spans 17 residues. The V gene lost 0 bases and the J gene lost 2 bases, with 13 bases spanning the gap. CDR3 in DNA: TGTGCCAGCAGCCAAGATTTGGTATCGGGAAACACCGGGGAGCTGTTTTTT. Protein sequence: CASSQDLVSGNTGELFF.

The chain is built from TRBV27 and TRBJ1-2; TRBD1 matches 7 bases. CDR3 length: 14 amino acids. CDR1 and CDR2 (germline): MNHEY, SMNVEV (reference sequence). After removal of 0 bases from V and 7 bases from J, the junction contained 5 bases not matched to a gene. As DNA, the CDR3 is TGTGCCAGCAGTTTATCCCGACAGGGCTCTGGCTACACCTTC. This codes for CASSLSRQGSGYTF.

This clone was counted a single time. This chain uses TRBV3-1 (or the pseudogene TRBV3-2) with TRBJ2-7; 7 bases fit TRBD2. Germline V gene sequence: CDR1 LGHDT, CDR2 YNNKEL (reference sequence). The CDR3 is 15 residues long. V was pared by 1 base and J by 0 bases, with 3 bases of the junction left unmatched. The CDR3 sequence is CASSQGSGASYEQYF. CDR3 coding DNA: TGTGCCAGCAGCCAAGGAAGCGGGGCCTCCTACGAGCAGTACTTC.

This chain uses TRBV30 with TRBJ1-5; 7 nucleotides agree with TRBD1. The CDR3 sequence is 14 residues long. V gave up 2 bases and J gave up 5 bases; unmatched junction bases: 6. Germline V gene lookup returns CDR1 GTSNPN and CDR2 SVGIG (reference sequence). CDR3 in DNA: TGTGCCTGGAGTAGACAGGGAGGAGATCAGCCCCAGCATTTT. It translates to CAWSRQGGDQPQHF.

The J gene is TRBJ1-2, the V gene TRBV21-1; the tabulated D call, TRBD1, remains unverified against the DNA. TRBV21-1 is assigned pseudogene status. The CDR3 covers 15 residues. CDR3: CASSRNRGQVYGYTF. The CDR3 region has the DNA TGTGCCAGCAGCAGAAACAGGGGGCAGGTCTATGGCTACACCTTC.

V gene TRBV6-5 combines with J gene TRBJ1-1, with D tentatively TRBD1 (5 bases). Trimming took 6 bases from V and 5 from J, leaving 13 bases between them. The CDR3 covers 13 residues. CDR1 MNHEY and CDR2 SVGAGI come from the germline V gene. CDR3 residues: CASSQTASTEAFF. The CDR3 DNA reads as TGTGCCAGCAGCCAGACAGCTTCAACTGAAGCTTTCTTT.

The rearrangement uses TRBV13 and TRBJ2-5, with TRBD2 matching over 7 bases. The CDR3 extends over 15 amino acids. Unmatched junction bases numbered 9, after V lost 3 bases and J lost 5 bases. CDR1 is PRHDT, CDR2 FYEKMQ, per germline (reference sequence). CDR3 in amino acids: CASSFVRLGGETQYF. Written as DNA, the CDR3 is TGTGCCAGCAGCTTTGTACGTTTGGGGGGGGAGACCCAGTACTTC. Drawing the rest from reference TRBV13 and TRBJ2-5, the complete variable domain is AAGVIQSPRHLIKEKRETATLKCYPIPRHDTVYWYQQGPGQDPQFLISFYEKMQSDKGSIPDRFSAQQFSDYHSELNMSSLELGDSALYFCASSFVRLGGETQYFGPGTRLLVL.

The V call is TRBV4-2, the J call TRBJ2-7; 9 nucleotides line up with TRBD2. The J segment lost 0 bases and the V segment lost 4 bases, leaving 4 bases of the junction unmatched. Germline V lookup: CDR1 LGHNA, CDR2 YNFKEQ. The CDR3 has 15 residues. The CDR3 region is CASSPWTSASYEQYF. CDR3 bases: TGTGCCAGCAGCCCTTGGACTAGCGCCTCCTACGAGCAGTACTTC.

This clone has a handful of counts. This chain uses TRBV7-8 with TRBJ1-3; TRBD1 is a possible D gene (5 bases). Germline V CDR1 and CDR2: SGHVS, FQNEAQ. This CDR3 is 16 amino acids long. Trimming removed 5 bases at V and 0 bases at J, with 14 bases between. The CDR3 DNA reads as TGTGCCAGCAGCCCCTACAGGATTCCCTCTGGAAACACCATATATTTT. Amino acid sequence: CASSPYRIPSGNTIYF.

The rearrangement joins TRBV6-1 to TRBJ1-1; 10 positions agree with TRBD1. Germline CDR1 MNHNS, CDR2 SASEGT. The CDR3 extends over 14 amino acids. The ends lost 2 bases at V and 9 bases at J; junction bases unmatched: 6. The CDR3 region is CASSERQGANKAFF. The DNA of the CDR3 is TGTGCCAGCAGTGAACGACAGGGGGCCAATAAAGCTTTCTTT.

The CDR3 DNA is TGTGCCAGCAGCCAGGGGACAGGGAGCTACACCTTC. This encodes CASSQGTGSYTF. The V and J genes are TRBV3-1 (or the pseudogene TRBV3-2) and TRBJ1-2, with 9 bases that match TRBD1. Germline-derived CDR1 and CDR2 are LGHDT and YNNKEL (reference sequence). The CDR3 length is 12 residues. V lost 3 bases to trimming and J lost 9 bases; unmatched junction nucleotides: 2.

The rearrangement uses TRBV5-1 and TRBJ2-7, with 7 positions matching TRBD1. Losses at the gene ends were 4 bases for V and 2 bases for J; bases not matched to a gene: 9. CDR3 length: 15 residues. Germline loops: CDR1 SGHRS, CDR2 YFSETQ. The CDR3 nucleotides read TGCGCCAGCAGCAACAAACAGGGGAGCACCTACGAGCAGTACTTC. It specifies CASSNKQGSTYEQYF.

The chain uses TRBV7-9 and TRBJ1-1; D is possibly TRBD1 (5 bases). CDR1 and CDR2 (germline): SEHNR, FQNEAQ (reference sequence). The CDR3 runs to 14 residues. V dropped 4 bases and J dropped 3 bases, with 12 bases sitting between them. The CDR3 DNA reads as TGTGCCAGCAGCTCCCGGGGGAGTTACACTGAAGCTTTCTTT. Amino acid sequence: CASSSRGSYTEAFF.